What follows are 9 T cell receptor beta chains derived from one specimen sequenced in a study of cytomegalovirus exposure and HLA in healthy donors. PCR primers comprised 60 Vbeta and 13 Jbeta primers. Here immunoSEQ multiplex PCR was the method, and the copy in TCRdb shows in-frame clones only, minus some. The sample lists about 130,000 clones; roughly 85% were seen once. The sequenced sample was PBMCs. The receptors were gathered from a woman aged 40 to 50 in good health and CMV-seropositive.

This clone was picked up one time. This chain uses TRBV28 with TRBJ2-4, with D perhaps TRBD2 (6 bases). Trimming removed 7 bases from V and 11 bases from J, with 21 bases in between. This CDR3 spans 14 amino acids. Per the germline V gene, CDR1 is MDHEN and CDR2 is SYDVKM. This chain's CDR3 is CASKDPSGTPVQYF. As DNA, the CDR3 is TGTGCCAGCAAAGACCCCTCCGGGACTCCGGTTCAGTACTTC.

The chain carries TRBV25-1 and TRBJ1-1, with a weak D call TRBD1 (5 bases). Trimming removed 5 bases at V and 6 bases at J, with 16 bases between. This CDR3 has 14 residues. From germline, CDR1 is MGHDK and CDR2 SYGVNS. In DNA form, the CDR3 reads TGTGCCAGCAGTACGTTGGGGCAGGGCGCTGAAGCTTTCTTT. This translates into CASSTLGQGAEAFF.

This chain connects TRBV27 to TRBJ2-1; 9 bases line up with TRBD2. This CDR3 has 14 amino acids. CDR1 and CDR2 from the germline V gene are MNHEY and SMNVEV (reference sequence). V shed 6 bases, J shed 4 bases, and the junction held 4 bases outside the gene matches. The CDR3, as DNA: TGTGCCAGCAGGCCTAGCGGGACTTACAATGAGCAGTTCTTC. This codes for CASRPSGTYNEQFF.

The gene calls are TRBV27 and TRBJ2-3; D perhaps matches TRBD2 (6 bases). Germline V gives CDR1 MNHEY, CDR2 SMNVEV (reference sequence). CDR3 length equals 14 residues. Trimming shortened V by 2 bases and J by 3 bases, and 9 bases separated the two germline ends. The CDR3 loop reads CASSLAGRTDTQYF. The CDR3 coding sequence is TGTGCCAGCAGTTTAGCTGGGAGGACAGATACGCAGTATTTT.

The V gene is TRBV6-6, the J gene TRBJ1-5; no definite D call. The CDR3 sequence is 13 residues long. The V end was cut by 2 bases, the J end by 5 bases, with 7 bases between. Germline assignment: CDR1 MNHNY and CDR2 SVGAGI (reference sequence). CDR3 sequence reads: CASSYVLDQPQHF. CDR3 bases: TGTGCCAGCAGTTACGTTTTAGATCAGCCCCAGCATTTT.

This clone turned up a few times. The rearrangement joins TRBV5-4 to TRBJ2-7; possibly TRBD2 for D (5 bases). Germline V gives CDR1 SGHNT, CDR2 YYREEE (reference sequence). V lost 3 bases and J 5 bases, leaving 18 bases between the germline ends. This CDR3 has 15 amino acids. The CDR3 region is CASSSPPLGVDEQYF. The DNA for the CDR3 is TGTGCCAGCAGCTCCCCCCCCTTGGGAGTTGACGAGCAGTACTTC.

The V call is TRBV21-1, the J call TRBJ1-3; TRBD1, the D gene given by the table, was not confirmed from the DNA. TRBV21-1 is a recognized pseudogene. There are 17 residues in the CDR3. CDR3 protein: CASSSDPQGRTGNTIYF. The CDR3 bases are TGTGCCAGCAGTTCCGACCCACAGGGGAGGACTGGAAACACCATATATTTT.

The chain couples TRBV30 to TRBJ2-1; a weak D match, TRBD1 (5 bases). The CDR3 is 14 residues long. The V end lost 3 bases, the J end lost 3 bases, and 12 bases lay between the germline ends. CDR1 GTSNPN and CDR2 SVGIG come from the germline V gene (reference sequence). CDR3 DNA: TGTGCCTGGAGGACCAGGGTGGGCTACAATGAGCAGTTCTTC. Amino acid sequence: CAWRTRVGYNEQFF. Drawing the rest from reference TRBV30 and TRBJ2-1, the complete variable domain is SQTIHQWPATLVQPVGSPLSLECTVEGTSNPNLYWYRQAAGRGLQLLFYSVGIGQISSEVPQNLSASRPQDRQFILSSKKLLLSDSGFYLCAWRTRVGYNEQFFGPGTRLTVL.

J is TRBJ1-1 and V is TRBV6-1; tentatively, D is TRBD1 (6 bases). Germline V CDR1 and CDR2: MNHNS, SASEGT. The germline V and J ends were trimmed by 2 bases and 0 bases, with 13 bases remaining between them. The length of the CDR3 is 16 residues. CDR3 in DNA: TGTGCCAGCAGTGAATTTGGTCAGGGGTTGAACACTGAAGCTTTCTTT. Protein product: CASSEFGQGLNTEAFF.